This T cell receptor (beta chain) is drawn from a study of Ad26.COV2.S vaccination and SARS-CoV-2 variants. The wider study: The vaccine Ad26.COV2.S was put into the muscle once, or twice with 56 days between.

Points from the study as a whole: Ad26.COV2.S recipients had broader spike-specific TCRs (P = 0.0014).

Documented treatment: over 15 received Ad26.COV2.S at low or high dose, single or two shots; 5 received placebo; per-sample allocation not given. Sampling took place 63 days after the first vaccine or placebo injection. A Boston adult aged 18-55 years was the donor. Regarding this clone: Its antigen is unidentified.

TCRdb's copy holds only in-frame clones and misses some; the assay was immunoSEQ multiplex PCR. The sample holds about 400,000 clones; about nine tenths are singletons and the top ten take roughly 1.7%. V was clipped by 6 bases and J by 5 bases, with 10 bases between them. CDR3 length: 13 amino acids. The V and J genes are TRBV12-3 or TRBV12-4 and TRBJ2-2; unclear D gene. Here the sequenced sample was peripheral blood, taken in a trial of Ad26.COV2.S vaccine versus placebo. The sequence derives from a person aged 18-65 years who received the Ad26.COV2.S COVID-19 vaccine or a placebo. CDR3 sequence (DNA): TGTGCCAGCAGCAAGACCCGGACCGGGGAGCTGTTTTTT. It codes for CASSKTRTGELFF.